Below, 28 T cell receptor beta chains from the same sample are listed, as sequenced in a study of blood T cell repertoires in COVID-19. Some clones are missing from TCRdb's copy, which holds only in-frame ones; the method was immunoSEQ multiplex PCR. The repertoire consists of under 150,000 clones, with about nine tenths occurring once and the leading ten covering 25% to 30%. The specimen sequenced was peripheral blood. The receptors derive from a human donor in a cohort sampled during active COVID-19.

V and J are TRBV29-1 and TRBJ2-3; TRBD1 matches 7 bases. The CDR3 loop spans 17 amino acids. J was trimmed by 1 base and V by 2 bases; bases with no gene match: 12. Per the germline V gene, CDR1 is SQVTM and CDR2 is ANQGSEA. DNA of the CDR3: TGCAGCGTTGAACTCCCTCGGAACAGGGGTGGCACAGATACGCAGTATTTT. Amino acid sequence: CSVELPRNRGGTDTQYF.

The rearrangement links TRBV27 to TRBJ2-1; 7 bases are a match to TRBD1. V gave up 5 bases and J gave up 3 bases; unmatched junction bases: 10. CDR1 and CDR2 from the germline V gene are MNHEY and SMNVEV (reference sequence). The CDR3 covers 16 residues. The CDR3 DNA reads as TGTGCCAGCAGTCTGCTCGGGGACAGCCGCTACAATGAGCAGTTCTTC. Residues: CASSLLGDSRYNEQFF.

This clone was observed a few times. V and J are TRBV18 and TRBJ2-2; possibly TRBD1 for D (5 bases). From germline, CDR1 is KGHSH and CDR2 LQKENI. The CDR3 consists of 15 residues. Deletions cut 3 bases from V and 4 bases from J, with 12 bases between. The CDR3 DNA follows: TGTGCCAGCTCACCCACAGGAACACGCACCGGGGAGCTGTTTTTT. Protein: CASSPTGTRTGELFF.

The chain employs TRBV5-4 and TRBJ2-1; 13 nucleotides agree with TRBD2. Germline V gene sequence: CDR1 SGHNT, CDR2 YYREEE (reference sequence). Losses at the gene ends were 1 base for V and 6 bases for J; bases not matched to a gene: 1. CDR3 length equals 15 residues. CDR3 in DNA: TGTGCCAGCAGCTTGCGACTAGCGGGGGGCAATGAGCAGTTCTTC. Translating gives CASSLRLAGGNEQFF.

This chain joins TRBV7-2 and TRBJ2-5; 11 bases fit TRBD2. Germline V gene lookup returns CDR1 SGHTA and CDR2 FQGNSA. V was pared by 0 bases and J by 2 bases, with 2 bases of the junction left unmatched. This CDR3 has 16 amino acids. The CDR3 here is CASSLALAGAQETQYF. In nucleotides, the CDR3 is TGTGCCAGCAGCTTAGCACTAGCGGGGGCACAAGAGACCCAGTACTTC.

J is TRBJ1-1 and V is TRBV29-1; tentatively, D is TRBD1 (5 bases). This CDR3 is built from 13 residues. CDR1 is SQVTM and CDR2 is ANQGSEA in the germline V gene. V was clipped by 6 bases and J by 5 bases, with 16 bases between them. Written as DNA, the CDR3 is TGCAGCGTACGACGTGCGGGGGATACTGAAGCTTTCTTT. This gives the protein CSVRRAGDTEAFF.

The rearrangement uses TRBV7-9 and TRBJ2-1; TRBD2 aligns across 9 bases. This CDR3 is 15 amino acids long. CDR1 is SEHNR and CDR2 is FQNEAQ in the germline V gene (reference sequence). Trimming cost V 11 bases and J 0 bases; bases outside gene matches: 8. The CDR3 nucleotides read TGTGCCTCCCGACTAGCGGCGAGCTCCTACAATGAGCAGTTCTTC. As protein: CASRLAASSYNEQFF.

The chain combines TRBV12-3 or TRBV12-4 with TRBJ2-2; no firm D call. Trimming left V 3 bases short and J 5 bases short, with 4 bases between. This CDR3 is 12 amino acids long. The CDR3 spells CASSFQTGELFF. CDR3 sequence (DNA): TGTGCCAGCAGTTTCCAGACCGGGGAGCTGTTTTTT.

The chain joins TRBV6-6 to TRBJ1-4, with D hard to call. The length of the CDR3 is 12 residues. Germline V lookup: CDR1 MNHNY, CDR2 SVGAGI (reference sequence). Trimming left V 6 bases short and J 13 bases short, with 15 bases between. DNA for the CDR3: TGTGCCAGCAGGGATCCTGTAGGAGGACTGTTTTTT. The encoded protein is CASRDPVGGLFF.

This clone appeared once. The J gene is TRBJ2-3, the V gene TRBV30; D call uncertain. The V end lost 0 bases, the J end lost 0 bases, and 13 bases lay between the germline ends. Germline-derived CDR1 and CDR2 are GTSNPN and SVGIG (reference sequence). This CDR3 has 16 residues. CDR3 nucleotide sequence: TGTGCCTGGAGTGTTGGTCAGATTGTCAGCACAGATACGCAGTATTTT. This encodes CAWSVGQIVSTDTQYF.

The chain joins TRBV20-1 to TRBJ1-4, with TRBD1 matching over 9 bases. With 3 bases clipped from V and 5 bases from J, the junction kept 4 bases outside the gene matches. Germline CDR1 is DFQATT and CDR2 is SNEGSKA (reference sequence). The CDR3 consists of 14 residues. This CDR3 is CSASPGTGNEKLFF. The CDR3 nucleotides are TGCAGTGCTAGTCCCGGGACAGGGAATGAAAAACTGTTTTTT.

The chain joins TRBV9 to TRBJ2-7, with D maybe TRBD2 (6 bases). Trimming took 1 base from V and 0 from J, leaving 11 bases between them. Germline V gene data show CDR1 as SGDLS and CDR2 as YYNGEE. The CDR3 totals 15 residues. For the CDR3, the DNA is TGTGCCAGCAGCGTAACCCCGACTAGCTCCTACGAGCAGTACTTC. Residues: CASSVTPTSSYEQYF.

The chain is built from TRBV4-3 and TRBJ2-3, with 7 positions matching TRBD1. Trimming took 4 bases from V and 3 from J; bases not matched to a gene: 10. The CDR3 is 16 amino acids. Germline V CDR1 and CDR2: LGHNA, YSLEER. The CDR3 sequence: CASSPQGTVGTDTQYF. In nucleotides, the CDR3 is TGCGCCAGCAGCCCTCAAGGGACAGTCGGAACAGATACGCAGTATTTT.

The chain recombines TRBV19 with TRBJ2-5; a possible D gene is TRBD2 (6 bases). V lost 4 bases and J lost 7, with 16 bases in between. The CDR3 totals 14 residues. CDR1 and CDR2 (germline): LNHDA, SQIVND (reference sequence). The DNA of the CDR3 is TGTGCCAGTAGTAGAAGCGGGCCCCGGGGGACCCAGTACTTC. Translation gives CASSRSGPRGTQYF. The whole variable domain, filled in from reference TRBV19 and TRBJ2-5, reads DGGITQSPKYLFRKEGQNVTLSCEQNLNHDAMYWYRQDPGQGLRLIYYSQIVNDFQKGDIAEGYSVSREKKESFPLTVTSAQKNPTAFYLCASSRSGPRGTQYFGPGTRLLVL.

The chain recombines TRBV3-1 (or the pseudogene TRBV3-2) with TRBJ1-6; TRBD1 matches at 9 bases. The germline V gene encodes CDR1 LGHDT and CDR2 YNNKEL (reference sequence). CDR3 length: 15 residues. Unmatched junction bases numbered 4, after V lost 2 bases and J lost 8 bases. This chain's CDR3 is CASSQQQGADSPLHF. The CDR3 DNA follows: TGTGCCAGCAGCCAACAACAGGGGGCGGATTCACCCCTCCACTTT.

J is TRBJ1-5 and V is TRBV12-3 or TRBV12-4; 8 bases match TRBD1. The V and J ends lost 6 bases and 4 bases, in that order; junction bases with no gene match: 2. The CDR3 is 13 residues long. CDR3 in DNA: TGTGCCAGCAGAAGACAGGGGAATCAGCCCCAGCATTTT. This encodes CASRRQGNQPQHF.

V and J are TRBV6-2 or TRBV6-3 and TRBJ1-5, with 7 bases that match TRBD1. The CDR3 is made up of 15 amino acids. Germline lookup yields CDR1 MNHEY and CDR2 SVGEGT. Trimming cost V 6 bases and J 3 bases; bases outside gene matches: 8. The CDR3 sequence is CASSPPGQINQPQHF. In DNA form, the CDR3 reads TGTGCCAGCAGCCCCCCGGGACAGATCAATCAGCCCCAGCATTTT.

The chain combines TRBV6-2 or TRBV6-3 with TRBJ1-5, with TRBD1 matching 7 bases. CDR3 length equals 15 residues. The junction had 7 bases not matched to a gene; V was cut back by 6 bases and J by 2 bases. Germline CDR1 and CDR2: MNHEY and SVGEGT. The CDR3: CASSKTRGGNQPQHF. CDR3 nucleotides: TGTGCCAGCAGCAAGACCAGGGGGGGCAATCAGCCCCAGCATTTT.

The chain links TRBV7-2 to TRBJ2-7, with D possibly TRBD2 on 5 matching bases. Trimming cost V 6 bases and J 3 bases, with 12 bases left between them. The V gene's germline CDR1 is SGHTA and CDR2 FQGNSA. This CDR3 spans 13 amino acids. This CDR3 is CASSNRRDYEQYF. As DNA, the CDR3 is TGTGCCAGCAGTAATCGACGGGACTACGAGCAGTACTTC. The full variable domain, in which reference TRBV7-2 and TRBJ2-7 provide the parts outside the CDR3, is GAGVSQSPSNKVTEKGKDVELRCDPISGHTALYWYRQSLGQGLEFLIYFQGNSAPDKSGLPSDRFSAERTGGSVSTLTIQRTQQEDSAVYLCASSNRRDYEQYFGPGTRLTVT.

The chain links TRBV7-8 to TRBJ2-6; the D is unclear. The CDR3 consists of 17 residues. CDR1 is SGHVS, CDR2 FQNEAQ, per germline. Trimming stripped 0 bases from V and 0 bases from J, with 9 bases between. CDR3 sequence (DNA): TGTGCCAGCAGCTTAGCGAGATCGAGCTCTGGGGCCAACGTCCTGACTTTC. Its protein product is CASSLARSSSGANVLTF.

The V and J genes are TRBV3-1 (or the pseudogene TRBV3-2) and TRBJ1-3; TRBD1 matches at 8 bases. The trim removed 1 base at V and 4 bases at J, leaving 0 bases unmatched. There are 14 residues in the CDR3. Germline-derived CDR1 and CDR2 are LGHDT and YNNKEL (reference sequence). CDR3 sequence reads: CASSQGTGGNTIYF. For the CDR3, the DNA is TGTGCCAGCAGCCAAGGGACAGGGGGAAACACCATATATTTT.

V and J are TRBV12-3 or TRBV12-4 and TRBJ2-5; D call uncertain. Trimming shortened V by 1 base and J by 4 bases, and 7 bases separated the two germline ends. The CDR3 is 13 amino acids. This chain's CDR3 is CASSLGRRETQYF. For the CDR3, the DNA is TGTGCCAGCAGTTTAGGTAGGAGAGAGACCCAGTACTTC.

V usage is TRBV7-9 and J usage is TRBJ2-1; D is possibly TRBD2 (6 bases). The CDR3 sequence is 10 residues long. V was trimmed by 8 bases and J by 7 bases, leaving 6 bases between them. CDR1 is SEHNR, CDR2 FQNEAQ, per germline (reference sequence). The DNA of the CDR3 is TGTGCCAGCGGGGGGAATGAGCAGTTCTTC. It specifies CASGGNEQFF.

The chain joins TRBV19 to TRBJ2-7, with D maybe TRBD1 (5 bases). V was cut by 3 bases and J by 4 bases, with 19 bases left in between. This CDR3 has 16 residues. Germline CDR1 reads LNHDA; CDR2 reads SQIVND (reference sequence). The CDR3 nucleotides read TGTGCCAGTAGTATTGGCGGAGAGCAGGGTACTTACGAGCAGTACTTC. Residues: CASSIGGEQGTYEQYF.

For the CDR3, the DNA is TGTGCCAGCAGCCTCCTCCAAGGGGCGTCGAACACCGGGGAGCTGTTTTTT. Amino acid sequence: CASSLLQGASNTGELFF. V usage is TRBV7-6 and J usage is TRBJ2-2; tentative D call: TRBD1 (5 bases). V lost 5 bases, J lost 0 bases, and 16 bases lay in between. Germline-derived CDR1 and CDR2 are SGHVS and FNYEAQ. The CDR3 sequence is 17 residues long.

This rearrangement joins TRBV5-4 to TRBJ2-7; D call uncertain. Germline loops: CDR1 SGHNT, CDR2 YYREEE (reference sequence). V was cut by 0 bases and J by 7 bases, with 8 bases left in between. There are 12 residues in the CDR3. CDR3 coding DNA: TGTGCCAGCAGCTTGGACGCGCGGGAGCAGTACTTC. Translated, it gives CASSLDAREQYF.

V and J are TRBV6-5 and TRBJ1-4; D uncertain. This CDR3 contains 15 residues. Germline V gives CDR1 MNHEY, CDR2 SVGAGI. V was pared by 1 base and J by 2 bases, with 8 bases between. The CDR3 is CASSYYTSTNEKLFF. CDR3 in DNA: TGTGCCAGCAGTTACTACACCTCGACTAATGAAAAACTGTTTTTT.

The genes are TRBV30 and TRBJ1-1, with 8 positions matching TRBD1. Looked up from germline, CDR1 is GTSNPN and CDR2 is SVGIG (reference sequence). This CDR3 comprises 13 residues. Unmatched junction bases numbered 6, after V lost 4 bases and J lost 5 bases. The CDR3 coding sequence is TGTGCCTGGAAGATACAGGGGGAGACTGAAGCTTTCTTT. It specifies CAWKIQGETEAFF.